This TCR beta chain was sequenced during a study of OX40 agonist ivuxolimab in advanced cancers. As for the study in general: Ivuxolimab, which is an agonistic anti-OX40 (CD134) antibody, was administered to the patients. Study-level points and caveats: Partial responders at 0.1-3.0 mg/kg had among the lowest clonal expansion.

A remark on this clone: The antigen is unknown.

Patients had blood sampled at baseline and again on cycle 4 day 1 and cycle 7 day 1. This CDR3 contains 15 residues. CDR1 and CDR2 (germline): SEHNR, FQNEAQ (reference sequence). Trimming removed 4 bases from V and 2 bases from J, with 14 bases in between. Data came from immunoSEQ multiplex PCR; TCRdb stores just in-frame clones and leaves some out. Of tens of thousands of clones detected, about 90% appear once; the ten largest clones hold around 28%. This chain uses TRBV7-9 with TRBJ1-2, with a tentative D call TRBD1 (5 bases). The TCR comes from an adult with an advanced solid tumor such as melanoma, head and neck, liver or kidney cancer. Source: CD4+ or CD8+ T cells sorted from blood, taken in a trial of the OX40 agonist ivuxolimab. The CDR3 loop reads CASSSPGRPNYGYTF. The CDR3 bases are TGTGCCAGCAGCTCTCCGGGACGGCCAAACTATGGCTACACCTTC.